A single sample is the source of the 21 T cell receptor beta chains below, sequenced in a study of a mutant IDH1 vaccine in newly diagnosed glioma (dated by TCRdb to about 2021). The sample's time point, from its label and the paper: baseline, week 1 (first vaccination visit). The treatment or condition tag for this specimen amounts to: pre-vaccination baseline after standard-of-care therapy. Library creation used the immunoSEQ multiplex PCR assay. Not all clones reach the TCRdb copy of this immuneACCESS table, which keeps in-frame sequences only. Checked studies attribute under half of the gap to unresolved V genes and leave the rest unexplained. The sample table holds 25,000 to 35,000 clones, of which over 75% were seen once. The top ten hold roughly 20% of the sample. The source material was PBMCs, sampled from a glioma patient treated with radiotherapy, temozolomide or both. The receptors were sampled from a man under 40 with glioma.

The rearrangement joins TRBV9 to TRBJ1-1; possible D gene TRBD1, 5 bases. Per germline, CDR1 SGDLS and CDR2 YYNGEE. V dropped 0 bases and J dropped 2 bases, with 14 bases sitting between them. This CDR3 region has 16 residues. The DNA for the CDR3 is TGTGCCAGCAGCGTAGGGAGAATGCAGGGTAACACTGAAGCTTTCTTT. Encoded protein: CASSVGRMQGNTEAFF. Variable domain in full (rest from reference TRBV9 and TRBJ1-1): DSGVTQTPKHLITATGQRVTLRCSPRSGDLSVYWYQQSLDQGLQFLIQYYNGEERAKGNILERFSAQQFPDLHSELNLSSLELGDSALYFCASSVGRMQGNTEAFFGQGTRLTVV.

CDR3 sequence reads: CSAGAGREQYF. CDR3 nucleotide sequence: TGCAGTGCTGGAGCGGGGAGGGAGCAGTACTTC. The chain carries TRBV20-1 and TRBJ2-7; 7 bases match TRBD2. Trimming at V came to 5 bases and at J to 7 bases, leaving 5 bases not matched to a gene. CDR1 DFQATT and CDR2 SNEGSKA come from the germline V gene (reference sequence). There are 11 residues in the CDR3.

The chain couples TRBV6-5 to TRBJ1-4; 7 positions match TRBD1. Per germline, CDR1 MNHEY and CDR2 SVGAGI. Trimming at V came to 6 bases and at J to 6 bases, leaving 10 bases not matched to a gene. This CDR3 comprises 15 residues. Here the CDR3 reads CASSPGGARDEKLFF. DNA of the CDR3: TGTGCCAGCAGCCCAGGGGGGGCGCGGGATGAAAAACTGTTTTTT.

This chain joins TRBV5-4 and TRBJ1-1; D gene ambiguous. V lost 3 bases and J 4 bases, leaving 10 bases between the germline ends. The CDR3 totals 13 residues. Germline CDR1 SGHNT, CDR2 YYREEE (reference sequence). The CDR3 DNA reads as TGTGCCAGCAGCTCAACGGAGGGCACTGAAGCTTTCTTT. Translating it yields CASSSTEGTEAFF.

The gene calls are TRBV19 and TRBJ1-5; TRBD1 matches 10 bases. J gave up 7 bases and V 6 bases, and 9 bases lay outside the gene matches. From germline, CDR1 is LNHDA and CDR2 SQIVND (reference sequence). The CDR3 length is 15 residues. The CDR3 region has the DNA TGTGCCAGTAGCCCGGAGGGGACAGGGGAACAGCCCCAGCATTTT. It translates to CASSPEGTGEQPQHF.

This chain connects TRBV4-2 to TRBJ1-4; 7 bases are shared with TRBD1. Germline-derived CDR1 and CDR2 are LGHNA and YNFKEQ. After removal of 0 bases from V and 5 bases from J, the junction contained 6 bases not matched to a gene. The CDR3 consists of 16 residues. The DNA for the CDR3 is TGTGCCAGCAGCCAAGATTACGACAGGGAGAATGAAAAACTGTTTTTT. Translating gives CASSQDYDRENEKLFF.

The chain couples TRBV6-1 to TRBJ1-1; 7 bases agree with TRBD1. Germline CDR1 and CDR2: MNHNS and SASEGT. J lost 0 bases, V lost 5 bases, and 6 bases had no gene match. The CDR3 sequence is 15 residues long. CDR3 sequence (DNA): TGTGCCAGCAGTCCGAGACAGGGAGTGAACACTGAAGCTTTCTTT. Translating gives CASSPRQGVNTEAFF.

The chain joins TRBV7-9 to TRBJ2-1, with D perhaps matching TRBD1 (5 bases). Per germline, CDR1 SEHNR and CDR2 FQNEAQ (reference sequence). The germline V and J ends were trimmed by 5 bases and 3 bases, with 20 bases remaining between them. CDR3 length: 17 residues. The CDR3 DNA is TGTGCCAGCAGCCGATATCAGACAGAGAGGCTCTACAATGAGCAGTTCTTC. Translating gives CASSRYQTERLYNEQFF.

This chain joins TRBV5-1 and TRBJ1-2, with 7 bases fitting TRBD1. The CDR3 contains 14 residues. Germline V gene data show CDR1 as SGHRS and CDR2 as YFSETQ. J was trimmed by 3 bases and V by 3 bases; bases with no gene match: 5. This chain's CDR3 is CASSYQDRDYGYTF. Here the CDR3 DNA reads TGCGCCAGCAGCTACCAAGACAGGGACTATGGCTACACCTTC.

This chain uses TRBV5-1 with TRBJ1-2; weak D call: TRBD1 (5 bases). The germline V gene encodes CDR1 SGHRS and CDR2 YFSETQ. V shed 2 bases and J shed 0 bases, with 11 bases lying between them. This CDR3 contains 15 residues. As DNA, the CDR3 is TGCGCCAGCAGCTTTGGTGACAGAGCTAACTATGGCTACACCTTC. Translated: CASSFGDRANYGYTF. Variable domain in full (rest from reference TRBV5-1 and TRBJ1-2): KAGVTQTPRYLIKTRGQQVTLSCSPISGHRSVSWYQQTPGQGLQFLFEYFSETQRNKGNFPGRFSGRQFSNSRSEMNVSTLELGDSALYLCASSFGDRANYGYTFGSGTRLTVV.

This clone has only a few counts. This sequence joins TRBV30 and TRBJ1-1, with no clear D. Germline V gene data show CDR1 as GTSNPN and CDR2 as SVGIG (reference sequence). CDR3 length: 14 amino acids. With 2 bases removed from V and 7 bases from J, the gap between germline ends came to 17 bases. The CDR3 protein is CAWSLDPHGSEAFF. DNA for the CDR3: TGTGCCTGGAGTCTTGACCCCCACGGAAGTGAAGCTTTCTTT.

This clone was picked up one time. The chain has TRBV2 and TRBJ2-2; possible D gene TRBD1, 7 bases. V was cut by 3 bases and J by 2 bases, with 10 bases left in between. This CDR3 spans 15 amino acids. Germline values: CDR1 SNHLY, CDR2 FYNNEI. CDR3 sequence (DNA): TGTGCCAGCAGTGACAGGGGGGCTAACACCGGGGAGCTGTTTTTT. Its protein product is CASSDRGANTGELFF.

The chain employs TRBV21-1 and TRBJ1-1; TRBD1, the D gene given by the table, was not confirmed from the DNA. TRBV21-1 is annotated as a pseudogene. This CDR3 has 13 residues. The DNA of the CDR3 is TGTGCGGAAGGGGGCAACATGAACACTGAAGCTTTCTTT. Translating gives CAEGGNMNTEAFF.

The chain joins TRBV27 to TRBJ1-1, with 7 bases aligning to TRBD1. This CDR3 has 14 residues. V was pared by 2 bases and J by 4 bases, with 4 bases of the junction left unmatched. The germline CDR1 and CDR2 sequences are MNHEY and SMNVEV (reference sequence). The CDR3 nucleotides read TGTGCCAGCAGTTTAGACAGGGTGGGCACTGAAGCTTTCTTT. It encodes CASSLDRVGTEAFF.

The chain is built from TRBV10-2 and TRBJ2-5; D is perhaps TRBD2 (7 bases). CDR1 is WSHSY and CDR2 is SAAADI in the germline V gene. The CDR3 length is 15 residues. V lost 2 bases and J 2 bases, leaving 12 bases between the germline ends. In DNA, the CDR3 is TGCGCCAGCAGTGAGGAGGGGGGGAAACAAGAGACCCAGTACTTC. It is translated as CASSEEGGKQETQYF.

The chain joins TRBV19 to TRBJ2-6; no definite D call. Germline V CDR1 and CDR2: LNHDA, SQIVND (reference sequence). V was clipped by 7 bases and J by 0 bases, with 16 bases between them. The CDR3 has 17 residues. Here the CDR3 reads CASTKAGEPSGANVLTF. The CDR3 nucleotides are TGTGCCAGTACCAAGGCAGGCGAGCCCTCTGGGGCCAACGTCCTGACTTTC. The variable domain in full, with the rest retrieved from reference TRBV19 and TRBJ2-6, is DGGITQSPKYLFRKEGQNVTLSCEQNLNHDAMYWYRQDPGQGLRLIYYSQIVNDFQKGDIAEGYSVSREKKESFPLTVTSAQKNPTAFYLCASTKAGEPSGANVLTFGAGSRLTVL.

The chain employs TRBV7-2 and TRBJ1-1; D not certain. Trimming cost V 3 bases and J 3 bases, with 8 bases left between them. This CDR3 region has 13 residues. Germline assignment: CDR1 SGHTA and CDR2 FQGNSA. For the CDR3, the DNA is TGTGCCAGCAGCTTTGGCCAGCACACTGAAGCTTTCTTT. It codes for CASSFGQHTEAFF.

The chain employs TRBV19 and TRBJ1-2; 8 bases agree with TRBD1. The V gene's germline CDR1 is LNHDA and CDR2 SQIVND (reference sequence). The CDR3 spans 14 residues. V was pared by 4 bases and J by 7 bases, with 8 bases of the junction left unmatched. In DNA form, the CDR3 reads TGTGCCAGTAGTAGGGGACAGGAAAGAGGTGGCTACACCTTC. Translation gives CASSRGQERGGYTF.

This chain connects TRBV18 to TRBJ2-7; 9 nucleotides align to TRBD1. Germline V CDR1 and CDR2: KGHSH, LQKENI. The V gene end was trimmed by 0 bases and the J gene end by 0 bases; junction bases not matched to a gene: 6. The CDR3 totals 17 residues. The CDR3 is CASSPPGQGPISYEQYF. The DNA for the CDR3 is TGTGCCAGCTCACCACCAGGACAGGGGCCCATCTCCTACGAGCAGTACTTC.

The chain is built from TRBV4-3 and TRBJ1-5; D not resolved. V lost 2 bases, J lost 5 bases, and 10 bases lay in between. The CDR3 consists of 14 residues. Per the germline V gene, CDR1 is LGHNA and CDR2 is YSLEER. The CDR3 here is CASSQWVRDQPQHF. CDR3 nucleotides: TGCGCCAGCAGCCAATGGGTTAGGGATCAGCCCCAGCATTTT.

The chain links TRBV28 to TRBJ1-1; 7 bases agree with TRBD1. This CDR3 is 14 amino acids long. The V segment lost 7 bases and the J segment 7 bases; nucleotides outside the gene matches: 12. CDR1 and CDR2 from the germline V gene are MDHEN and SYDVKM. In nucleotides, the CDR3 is TGTGCCAGCATCCCTACAGGGGTGGTCGGTGAAGCTTTCTTT. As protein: CASIPTGVVGEAFF.